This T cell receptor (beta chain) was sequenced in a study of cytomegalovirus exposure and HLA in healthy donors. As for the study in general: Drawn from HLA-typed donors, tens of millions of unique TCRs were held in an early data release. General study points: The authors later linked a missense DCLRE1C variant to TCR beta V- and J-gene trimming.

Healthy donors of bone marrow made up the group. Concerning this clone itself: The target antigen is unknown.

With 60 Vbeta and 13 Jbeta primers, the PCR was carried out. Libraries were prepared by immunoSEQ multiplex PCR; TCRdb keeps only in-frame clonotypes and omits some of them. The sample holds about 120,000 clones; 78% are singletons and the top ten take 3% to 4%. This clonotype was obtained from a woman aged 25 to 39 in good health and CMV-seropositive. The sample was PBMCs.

CDR3 DNA sequence: TGTGCCAGCAGCACGGGACAGAGCTGGGCCGGGGAGCTGTTTTTT. Its translation is CASSTGQSWAGELFF. The chain has TRBV9 and TRBJ2-2; 7 nucleotides align to TRBD1. V lost 4 bases and J lost 6; bases outside the gene matches: 9. The germline V gene has CDR1 SGDLS and CDR2 YYNGEE. The CDR3 is 15 residues long.